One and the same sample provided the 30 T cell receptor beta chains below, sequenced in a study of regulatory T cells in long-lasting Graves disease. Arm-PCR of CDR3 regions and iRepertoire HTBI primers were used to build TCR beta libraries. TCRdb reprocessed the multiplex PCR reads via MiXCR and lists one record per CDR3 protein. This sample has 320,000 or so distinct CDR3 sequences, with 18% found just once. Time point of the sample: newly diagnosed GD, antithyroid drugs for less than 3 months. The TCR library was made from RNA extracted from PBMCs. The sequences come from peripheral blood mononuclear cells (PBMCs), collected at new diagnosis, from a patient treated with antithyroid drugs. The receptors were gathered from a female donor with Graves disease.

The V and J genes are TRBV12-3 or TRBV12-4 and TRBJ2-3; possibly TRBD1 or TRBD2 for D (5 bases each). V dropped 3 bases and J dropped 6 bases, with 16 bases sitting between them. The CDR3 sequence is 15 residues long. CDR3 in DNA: TGTGCCAGCAGTTTGGGACGATATCGAGATGATACGCAGTATTTT. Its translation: CASSLGRYRDDTQYF.

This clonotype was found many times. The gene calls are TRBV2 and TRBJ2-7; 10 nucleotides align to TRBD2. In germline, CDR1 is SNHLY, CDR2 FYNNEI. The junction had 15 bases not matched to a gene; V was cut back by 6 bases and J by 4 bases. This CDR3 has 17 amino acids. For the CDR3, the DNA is TGTGCCAGCAGCGGAGGAGAGGGAGCGGGAGGGCCTTACGAGCAGTACTTC. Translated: CASSGGEGAGGPYEQYF.

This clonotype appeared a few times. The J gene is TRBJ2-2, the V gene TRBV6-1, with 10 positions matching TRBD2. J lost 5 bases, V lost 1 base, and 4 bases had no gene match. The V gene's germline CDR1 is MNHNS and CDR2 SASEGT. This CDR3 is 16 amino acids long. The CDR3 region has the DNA TGTGCCAGCAGTGAAGTTCCGGGACTAGCGACCGGGGAGCTGTTTTTT. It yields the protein CASSEVPGLATGELFF.

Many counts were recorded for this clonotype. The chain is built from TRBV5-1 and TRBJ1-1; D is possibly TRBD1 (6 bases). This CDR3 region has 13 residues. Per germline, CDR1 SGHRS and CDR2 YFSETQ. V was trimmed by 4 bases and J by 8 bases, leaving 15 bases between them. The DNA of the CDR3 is TGCGCCAGCAGCGGGTATGGGGGGGCGGAAGCTTTCTTT. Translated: CASSGYGGAEAFF.

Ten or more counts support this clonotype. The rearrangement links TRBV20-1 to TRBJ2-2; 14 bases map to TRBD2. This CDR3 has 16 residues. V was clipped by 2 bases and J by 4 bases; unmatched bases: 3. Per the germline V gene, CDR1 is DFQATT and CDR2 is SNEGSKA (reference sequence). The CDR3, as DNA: TGCAGTGCTAGACCCGGACTAGCGGGAGGCACCGGGGAGCTGTTTTTT. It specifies CSARPGLAGGTGELFF.

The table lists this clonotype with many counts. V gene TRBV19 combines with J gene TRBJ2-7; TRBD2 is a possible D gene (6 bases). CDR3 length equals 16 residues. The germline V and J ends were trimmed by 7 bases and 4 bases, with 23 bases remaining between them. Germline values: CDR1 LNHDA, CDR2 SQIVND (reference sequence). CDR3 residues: CASTQSWPEGAYEQYF. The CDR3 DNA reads TGTGCCAGTACCCAGTCCTGGCCGGAGGGAGCTTACGAGCAGTACTTC. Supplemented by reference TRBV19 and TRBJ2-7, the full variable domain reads DGGITQSPKYLFRKEGQNVTLSCEQNLNHDAMYWYRQDPGQGLRLIYYSQIVNDFQKGDIAEGYSVSREKKESFPLTVTSAQKNPTAFYLCASTQSWPEGAYEQYFGPGTRLTVT.

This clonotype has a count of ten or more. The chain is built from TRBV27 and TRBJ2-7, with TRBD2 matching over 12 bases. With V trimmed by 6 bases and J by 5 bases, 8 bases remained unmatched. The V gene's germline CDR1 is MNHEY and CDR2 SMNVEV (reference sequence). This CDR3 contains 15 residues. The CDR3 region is CASSSRLAGVHEQYF. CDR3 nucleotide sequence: TGTGCCAGCAGCTCAAGACTAGCGGGAGTCCACGAGCAGTACTTC.

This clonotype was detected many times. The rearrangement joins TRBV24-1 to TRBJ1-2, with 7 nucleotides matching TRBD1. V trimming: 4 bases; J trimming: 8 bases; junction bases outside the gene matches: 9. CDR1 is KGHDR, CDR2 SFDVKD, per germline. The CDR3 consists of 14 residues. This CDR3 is CATSDFGTERGYTF. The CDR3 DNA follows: TGTGCCACCAGTGACTTTGGGACAGAGCGGGGCTACACCTTC.

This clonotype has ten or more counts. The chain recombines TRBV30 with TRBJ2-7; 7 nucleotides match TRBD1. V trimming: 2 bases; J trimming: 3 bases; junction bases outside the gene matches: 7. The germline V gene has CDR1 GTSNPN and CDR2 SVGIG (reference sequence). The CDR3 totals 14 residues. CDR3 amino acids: CAWSNRGGGYEQYF. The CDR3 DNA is TGTGCCTGGAGTAACAGGGGTGGTGGCTACGAGCAGTACTTC.

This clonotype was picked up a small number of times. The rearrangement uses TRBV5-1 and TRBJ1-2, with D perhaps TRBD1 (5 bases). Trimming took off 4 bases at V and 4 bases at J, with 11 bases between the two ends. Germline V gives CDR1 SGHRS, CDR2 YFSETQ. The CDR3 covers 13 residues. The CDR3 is CASSQDDSYGYTF. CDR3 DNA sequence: TGCGCCAGCAGCCAGGATGACAGCTATGGCTACACCTTC.

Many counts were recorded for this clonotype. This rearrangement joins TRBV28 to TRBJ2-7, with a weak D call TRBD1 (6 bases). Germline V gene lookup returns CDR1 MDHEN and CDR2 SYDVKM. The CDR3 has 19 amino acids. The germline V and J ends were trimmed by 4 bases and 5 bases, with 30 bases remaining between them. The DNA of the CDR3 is TGTGCCAGCAGTTCCATGTATGAGGCGTACTCGGGCAGGGGCCACGAGCAGTACTTC. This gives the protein CASSSMYEAYSGRGHEQYF.

CDR3 in amino acids: CASSFPPVSEDSLSYEQYF. The CDR3 DNA sequence: TGTGCCAGCAGTTTCCCCCCAGTATCCGAGGACTCTTTATCCTACGAGCAGTACTTC. The chain combines TRBV28 with TRBJ2-7; weak D call: TRBD2 (5 bases). Trimming took off 3 bases at V and 1 base at J, with 25 bases between the two ends. Germline lookup yields CDR1 MDHEN and CDR2 SYDVKM. The CDR3 has 19 residues.

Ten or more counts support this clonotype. The CDR3 here is CATSRGRSGLNEQFF. DNA of the CDR3: TGTGCCACCAGCAGAGGCCGCAGCGGGCTCAATGAGCAGTTCTTC. The V call is TRBV15, the J call TRBJ2-1; tentative D call: TRBD2 (6 bases). Germline assignment: CDR1 LNHNV and CDR2 YYDKDF (reference sequence). The V end was cut by 1 base, the J end by 6 bases, with 13 bases between. This CDR3 has 15 residues.

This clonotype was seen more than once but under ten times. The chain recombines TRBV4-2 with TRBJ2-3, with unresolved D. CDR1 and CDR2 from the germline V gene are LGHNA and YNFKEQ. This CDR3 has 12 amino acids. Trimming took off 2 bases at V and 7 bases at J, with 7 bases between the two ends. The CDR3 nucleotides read TGTGCCAGCAGCCAACCTACTAATACGCAGTATTTT. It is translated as CASSQPTNTQYF.

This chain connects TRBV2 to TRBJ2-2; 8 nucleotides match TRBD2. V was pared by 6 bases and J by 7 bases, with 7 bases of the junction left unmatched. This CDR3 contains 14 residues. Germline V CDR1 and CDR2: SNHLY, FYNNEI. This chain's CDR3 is CASRQTSASGELFF. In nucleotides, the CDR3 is TGTGCCAGCAGGCAGACTAGCGCCAGCGGGGAGCTGTTTTTT. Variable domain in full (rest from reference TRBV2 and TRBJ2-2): EPEVTQTPSHQVTQMGQEVILRCVPISNHLYFYWYRQILGQKVEFLVSFYNNEISEKSEIFDDQFSVERPDGSNFTLKIRSTKLEDSAMYFCASRQTSASGELFFGEGSRLTVL.

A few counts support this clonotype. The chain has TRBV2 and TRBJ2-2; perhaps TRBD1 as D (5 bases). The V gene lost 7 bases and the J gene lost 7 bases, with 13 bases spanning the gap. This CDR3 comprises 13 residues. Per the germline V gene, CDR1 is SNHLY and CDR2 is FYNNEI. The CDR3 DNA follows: TGTGCCAGCAACCCAGGGTACGGCGGGGAGCTGTTTTTT. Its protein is CASNPGYGGELFF.

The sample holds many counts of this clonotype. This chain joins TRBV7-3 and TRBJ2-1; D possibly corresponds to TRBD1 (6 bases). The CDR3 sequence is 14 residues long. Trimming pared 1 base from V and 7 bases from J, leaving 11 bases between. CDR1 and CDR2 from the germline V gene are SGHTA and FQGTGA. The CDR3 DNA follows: TGTGCCAGCAGCTTAATTGCAGGGGCGAATGAGCAGTTCTTC. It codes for CASSLIAGANEQFF.

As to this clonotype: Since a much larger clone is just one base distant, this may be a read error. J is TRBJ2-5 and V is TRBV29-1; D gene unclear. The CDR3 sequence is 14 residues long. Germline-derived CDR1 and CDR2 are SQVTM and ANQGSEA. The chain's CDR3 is CSLQLDRLVETRYF. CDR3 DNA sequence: TGCAGCTTACAACTCGACCGACTGGTAGAGACCCGGTACTTC.

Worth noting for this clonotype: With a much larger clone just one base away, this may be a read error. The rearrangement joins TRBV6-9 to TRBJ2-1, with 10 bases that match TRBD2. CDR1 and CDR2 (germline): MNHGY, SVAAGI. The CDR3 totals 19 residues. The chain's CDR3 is CASSYSNPQSVSGRNEQLF. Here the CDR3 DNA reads TGTGCCAGCAGTTACTCGAATCCCCAAAGCGTTAGCGGGAGGAATGAGCAGCTCTTC.

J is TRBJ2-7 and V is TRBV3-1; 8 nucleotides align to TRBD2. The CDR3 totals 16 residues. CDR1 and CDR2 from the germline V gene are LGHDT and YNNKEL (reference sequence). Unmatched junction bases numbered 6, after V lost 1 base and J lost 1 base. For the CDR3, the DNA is TGTGCCAGCAGCCAAGTACCTAGCGGGCCTTCCTACGAGCAGTACTTC. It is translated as CASSQVPSGPSYEQYF.

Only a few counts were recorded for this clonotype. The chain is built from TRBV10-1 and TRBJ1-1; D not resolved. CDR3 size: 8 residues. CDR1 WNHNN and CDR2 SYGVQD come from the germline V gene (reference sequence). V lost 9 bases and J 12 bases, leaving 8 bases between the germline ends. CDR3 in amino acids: CARYNSFF. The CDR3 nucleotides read TGCGCCAGGTACAATTCTTTCTTT.

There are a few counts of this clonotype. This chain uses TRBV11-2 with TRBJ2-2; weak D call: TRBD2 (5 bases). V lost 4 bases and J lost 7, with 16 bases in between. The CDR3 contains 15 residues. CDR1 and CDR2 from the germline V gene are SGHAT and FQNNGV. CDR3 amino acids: CASSSSSVMGGELFF. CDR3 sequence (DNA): TGTGCCAGCAGCTCGAGTAGCGTTATGGGCGGGGAGCTGTTTTTT.

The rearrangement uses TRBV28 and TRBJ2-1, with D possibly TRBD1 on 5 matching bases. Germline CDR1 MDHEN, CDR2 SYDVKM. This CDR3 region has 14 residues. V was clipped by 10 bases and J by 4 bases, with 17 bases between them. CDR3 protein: CAISSGHRYNEQFF. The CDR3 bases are TGTGCCATCTCGAGTGGACACAGATACAATGAGCAGTTCTTC. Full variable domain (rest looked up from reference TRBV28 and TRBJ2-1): DVKVTQSSRYLVKRTGEKVFLECVQDMDHENMFWYRQDPGLGLRLIYFSYDVKMKEKGDIPEGYSVSREKKERFSLILESASTNQTSMYLCAISSGHRYNEQFFGPGTRLTVL.

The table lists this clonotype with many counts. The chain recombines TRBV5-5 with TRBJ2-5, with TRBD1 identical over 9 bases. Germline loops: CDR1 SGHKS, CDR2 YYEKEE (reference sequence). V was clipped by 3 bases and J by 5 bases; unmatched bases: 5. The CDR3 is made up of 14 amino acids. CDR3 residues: CASSSTGGRETQYF. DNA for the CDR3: TGTGCCAGCAGCTCAACAGGGGGCAGGGAGACCCAGTACTTC.

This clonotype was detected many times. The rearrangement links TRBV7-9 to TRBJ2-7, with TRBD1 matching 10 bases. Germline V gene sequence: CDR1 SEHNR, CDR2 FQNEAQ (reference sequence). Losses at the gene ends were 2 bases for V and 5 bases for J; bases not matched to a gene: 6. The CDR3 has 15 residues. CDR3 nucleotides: TGTGCCAGCAGCTTAAGGGGGACAGGGGTGGACGAGCAGTACTTC. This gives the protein CASSLRGTGVDEQYF.

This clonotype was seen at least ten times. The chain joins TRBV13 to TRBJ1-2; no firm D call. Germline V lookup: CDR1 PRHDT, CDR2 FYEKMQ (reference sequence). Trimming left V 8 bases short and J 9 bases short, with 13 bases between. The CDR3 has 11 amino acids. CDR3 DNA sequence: TGTGCCAGCTCCTCGGGCGGAAGCTACACCTTC. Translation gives CASSSGGSYTF.

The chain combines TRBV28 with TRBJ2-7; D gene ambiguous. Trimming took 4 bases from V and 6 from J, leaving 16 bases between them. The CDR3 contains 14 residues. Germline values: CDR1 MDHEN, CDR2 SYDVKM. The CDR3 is CASSSAWVEAEQYF. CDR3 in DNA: TGTGCCAGCAGTTCGGCATGGGTAGAGGCCGAGCAGTACTTC.

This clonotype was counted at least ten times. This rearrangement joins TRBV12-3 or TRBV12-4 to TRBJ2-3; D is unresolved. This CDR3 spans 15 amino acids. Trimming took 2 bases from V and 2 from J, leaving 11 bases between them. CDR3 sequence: CASSLRWQVTDTQYF. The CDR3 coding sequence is TGTGCCAGCAGTTTAAGATGGCAGGTCACAGATACGCAGTATTTT.

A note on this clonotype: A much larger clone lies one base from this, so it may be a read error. In nucleotides, the CDR3 is TGTGTCAGCAGTTACGAAGCCTGGAGCCAGAACACTGAAGCTTTCTTT. Translating gives CVSSYEAWSQNTEAFF. The chain joins TRBV6-2 or TRBV6-3 to TRBJ1-1, with D uncertain. The CDR3 is 16 amino acids. Germline CDR1 reads MNHEY; CDR2 reads SVGEGT.

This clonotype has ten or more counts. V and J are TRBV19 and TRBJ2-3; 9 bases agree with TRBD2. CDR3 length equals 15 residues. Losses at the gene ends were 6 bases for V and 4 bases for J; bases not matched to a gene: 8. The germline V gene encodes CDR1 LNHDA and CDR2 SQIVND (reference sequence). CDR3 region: CASRRISGSADTQYF. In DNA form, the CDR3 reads TGTGCCAGTAGACGGATTAGCGGGAGTGCAGATACGCAGTATTTT.